The next 28 T cell receptor beta chains were all read from a single sample in a study of shared T cell receptors in the human thymus. Method: immunoSEQ multiplex PCR; TCRdb's copy keeps in-frame clones and lacks some. The sample has over 650,000 clones; approximately 89% are singletons. These sequences were also reported in another study, on human thymus T cells.

Sequencing used thymocytes. The source is a boy in the first two years of life with a congenital heart defect.

The chain links TRBV25-1 to TRBJ2-1; D gene unclear. Germline V gene sequence: CDR1 MGHDK, CDR2 SYGVNS. The V end was cut by 3 bases, the J end by 10 bases, with 10 bases between. The CDR3 totals 12 residues. The CDR3 is CASSEERREQFF. The CDR3 region has the DNA TGTGCCAGCAGTGAGGAGCGCCGGGAGCAGTTCTTC.

The rearrangement links TRBV21-1 to TRBJ2-1; the DNA was not compared with TRBD1, the D call given in the table. TRBV21-1 corresponds to a pseudogene. This CDR3 contains 16 residues. The DNA of the CDR3 is TGTGCCAGCAGCAAATGCAGGGTAATCACCTACAATGAGCAGTTCTTC. It specifies CASSKCRVITYNEQFF.

This rearrangement joins TRBV28 to TRBJ2-7, with D possibly TRBD1 on 5 matching bases. In germline, CDR1 is MDHEN, CDR2 SYDVKM. The CDR3 runs 14 residues. The V and J ends lost 6 bases and 6 bases respectively, with 18 bases between them. In DNA form, the CDR3 reads TGTGCCAGCAGCGTAGGGGCCCAGCCGCCCGAGCAGTACTTC. Its translation: CASSVGAQPPEQYF.

The chain recombines TRBV30 with TRBJ1-3, with TRBD1 as a possible D gene (5 bases). The CDR3 runs to 13 residues. Germline loops: CDR1 GTSNPN, CDR2 SVGIG (reference sequence). Trimming took off 3 bases at V and 4 bases at J, with 10 bases between the two ends. The CDR3 region has the DNA TGTGCCTGGAGCTCAGGGTACGGAAACACCATATATTTT. Protein: CAWSSGYGNTIYF.

This chain links TRBV4-3 with TRBJ2-5; 8 nucleotides line up with TRBD1. Trimming took 3 bases from V and 2 from J; bases not matched to a gene: 8. The V gene's germline CDR1 is LGHNA and CDR2 YSLEER. The CDR3 runs 16 residues. The CDR3 sequence is CASSHHRGTGQETQYF. In nucleotides, the CDR3 is TGCGCCAGCAGCCACCACAGAGGGACAGGACAAGAGACCCAGTACTTC.

This clone was seen a single time. The V gene is TRBV5-1, the J gene TRBJ1-2; TRBD1 aligns across 8 bases. Trimming took 0 bases from V and 5 from J; bases not matched to a gene: 15. Germline CDR1 SGHRS, CDR2 YFSETQ. The CDR3 length is 18 residues. CDR3 DNA sequence: TGCGCCAGCAGCTTGGAGAGTTCCGGGACAGGCCCGGAATATGGCTACACCTTC. Encoded protein: CASSLESSGTGPEYGYTF.

The rearrangement uses TRBV2 and TRBJ1-3; TRBD1 aligns across 8 bases. Looked up from germline, CDR1 is SNHLY and CDR2 is FYNNEI. The CDR3 extends over 15 amino acids. V lost 4 bases, J lost 2 bases, and 4 bases stayed unmatched. The CDR3 sequence is CASSAPDRAGNTIYF. The CDR3 region has the DNA TGTGCCAGCAGTGCCCCGGACAGGGCTGGAAACACCATATATTTT.

The chain links TRBV19 to TRBJ2-2; 12 bases line up with TRBD1. Losses at the gene ends were 5 bases for V and 8 bases for J; bases not matched to a gene: 9. CDR3 size: 16 residues. In germline, CDR1 is LNHDA, CDR2 SQIVND (reference sequence). As DNA, the CDR3 is TGTGCCAGTAGTTCACCGGGACAGGGGGCGGGTGGGGAGCTGTTTTTT. As protein: CASSSPGQGAGGELFF. The variable domain in full, completed from reference TRBV19 and TRBJ2-2, reads DGGITQSPKYLFRKEGQNVTLSCEQNLNHDAMYWYRQDPGQGLRLIYYSQIVNDFQKGDIAEGYSVSREKKESFPLTVTSAQKNPTAFYLCASSSPGQGAGGELFFGEGSRLTVL.

The CDR3 spells CASSLTPTAGPDTQYF. CDR3 in DNA: TGCGCCAGCAGCTTGACCCCTACAGCGGGACCAGATACGCAGTATTTT. The rearrangement links TRBV4-3 to TRBJ2-3; 7 nucleotides line up with TRBD2. V trimming: 5 bases; J trimming: 4 bases; junction bases outside the gene matches: 12. Germline assignment: CDR1 LGHNA and CDR2 YSLEER. This CDR3 has 16 amino acids.

This clone was seen just once. This rearrangement joins TRBV30 to TRBJ2-7; 11 bases line up with TRBD1. Germline CDR1 GTSNPN, CDR2 SVGIG (reference sequence). The CDR3 runs to 14 residues. V lost 6 bases to trimming and J lost 6 bases; unmatched junction nucleotides: 10. For the CDR3, the DNA is TGTGCCTGCCGGTGGGACAGGGGGAACAGCGAGCAGTACTTC. As protein: CACRWDRGNSEQYF.

CDR3 nucleotides: TGTGCCAGTCGACTCGACTCTACGCAGTATTTT. It encodes CASRLDSTQYF. The chain combines TRBV19 with TRBJ2-3; no definite D call. Germline V gene lookup returns CDR1 LNHDA and CDR2 SQIVND (reference sequence). The CDR3 runs 11 residues. V lost 8 bases and J 8 bases, leaving 11 bases between the germline ends.

The rearrangement joins TRBV19 to TRBJ2-1; 7 bases fit TRBD2. With V trimmed by 6 bases and J by 11 bases, 1 base remained unmatched. This CDR3 is 10 amino acids long. Germline CDR1 and CDR2: LNHDA and SQIVND (reference sequence). The CDR3 DNA sequence: TGTGCCAGTAGGGGACTAAAGCAGTTCTTC. It is translated as CASRGLKQFF.

The gene calls are TRBV5-5 and TRBJ2-4; D may be TRBD1 (5 bases). Per the germline V gene, CDR1 is SGHKS and CDR2 is YYEKEE (reference sequence). The CDR3 extends over 16 amino acids. Trimming pared 4 bases from V and 0 bases from J, leaving 14 bases between. In nucleotides, the CDR3 is TGTGCCAGCAGCCAGCTTTGGGGCCTAGCCAAAAACATTCAGTACTTC. Translated, it gives CASSQLWGLAKNIQYF.

The chain uses TRBV14 and TRBJ1-2; the match to TRBD1 covers 10 bases. Looked up from germline, CDR1 is SGHDN and CDR2 is FVKESK. This CDR3 spans 17 amino acids. The V segment lost 1 base and the J segment 3 bases; nucleotides outside the gene matches: 8. The CDR3 loop reads CASSQGQGADFDYGYTF. The CDR3 DNA sequence: TGTGCCAGCAGCCAAGGACAGGGGGCGGACTTTGACTATGGCTACACCTTC.

This clone was counted once. This chain uses TRBV30 with TRBJ2-7; 8 bases line up with TRBD1. CDR3 length equals 16 residues. Germline CDR1 is GTSNPN and CDR2 is SVGIG (reference sequence). J gave up 2 bases and V 0 bases, and 9 bases lay outside the gene matches. CDR3 DNA: TGTGCCTGGAGTGTAATGAAGACAGGGGCCACCTACGAGCAGTACTTC. It is translated as CAWSVMKTGATYEQYF.

This chain connects TRBV11-2 to TRBJ2-1; 10 bases match TRBD2. The V gene's germline CDR1 is SGHAT and CDR2 FQNNGV. The CDR3 is made up of 18 amino acids. After removal of 2 bases from V and 8 bases from J, the junction contained 15 bases not matched to a gene. The DNA for the CDR3 is TGTGCCAGCAGCTTAACCCTGACGGGACTAGCGTTAATCGATGAGCAGTTCTTC. This encodes CASSLTLTGLALIDEQFF.

The rearrangement uses TRBV5-1 and TRBJ2-1; TRBD1 matches 9 bases. The CDR3 covers 12 residues. Germline trimming cut 3 bases from V and 10 bases from J; bases unmatched to any gene: 2. The germline gives CDR1 SGHRS, CDR2 YFSETQ. In nucleotides, the CDR3 is TGCGCCAGCAGCTGGGGACAGGGAGAGCAGTTCTTC. Protein product: CASSWGQGEQFF.

This clone showed up just a few times. The J gene is TRBJ2-1, the V gene TRBV14, with 9 bases that match TRBD2. CDR3 length: 15 amino acids. The V and J ends lost 1 base and 4 bases, in that order; junction bases with no gene match: 2. CDR1 SGHDN and CDR2 FVKESK come from the germline V gene. The DNA for the CDR3 is TGTGCCAGCAGCCAAGGGACTAGCGTTTACAATGAGCAGTTCTTC. Translating it yields CASSQGTSVYNEQFF.

V is TRBV18 and J is TRBJ2-6, with no clear D. Germline values: CDR1 KGHSH, CDR2 LQKENI. Trimming shortened V by 0 bases and J by 0 bases, and 9 bases separated the two germline ends. The CDR3 spans 17 residues. CDR3 nucleotides: TGTGCCAGCTCACCACCGCATGGAGCCTCTGGGGCCAACGTCCTGACTTTC. Its protein product is CASSPPHGASGANVLTF. The entire variable domain, with the rest obtained from reference TRBV18 and TRBJ2-6, is as follows: NAGVMQNPRHLVRRRGQEARLRCSPMKGHSHVYWYRQLPEEGLKFMVYLQKENIIDESGMPKERFSAEFPKEGPSILRIQQVVRGDSAAYFCASSPPHGASGANVLTFGAGSRLTVL.

The CDR3 coding sequence is TGTGCCAGCAGCCACAGGGGCGTGAACTATGGCTACACCTTC. It is translated as CASSHRGVNYGYTF. The gene calls are TRBV7-2 and TRBJ1-2; 7 bases fit TRBD1. The CDR3 extends over 14 amino acids. With V trimmed by 5 bases and J by 2 bases, 5 bases remained unmatched. CDR1 and CDR2 from the germline V gene are SGHTA and FQGNSA.

With respect to this clone: This specimen includes other DNA sequences encoding the same CDR3. V and J are TRBV9 and TRBJ2-1; 7 bases match TRBD1. The germline gives CDR1 SGDLS, CDR2 YYNGEE. V dropped 4 bases and J dropped 3; count of bases not matched to a gene: 4. This CDR3 region has 14 residues. The CDR3 sequence: CASSPGQSYNEQFF. Written as DNA, the CDR3 is TGTGCCAGCAGCCCGGGACAGAGCTACAATGAGCAGTTCTTC.

The V call is TRBV18, the J call TRBJ2-1; 10 bases line up with TRBD2. V dropped 2 bases and J dropped 3; count of bases not matched to a gene: 10. The CDR3 length is 18 residues. Germline CDR1 KGHSH, CDR2 LQKENI. CDR3 DNA sequence: TGTGCCAGCTCACCAAGGGTCTTAGCGGGGGGAAACTACAATGAGCAGTTCTTC. Translation gives CASSPRVLAGGNYNEQFF. Full variable domain (remainder filled in from reference TRBV18 and TRBJ2-1): NAGVMQNPRHLVRRRGQEARLRCSPMKGHSHVYWYRQLPEEGLKFMVYLQKENIIDESGMPKERFSAEFPKEGPSILRIQQVVRGDSAAYFCASSPRVLAGGNYNEQFFGPGTRLTVL.

CDR3 sequence: CASSQGQYKDYGYTF. CDR3 DNA sequence: TGCGCCAGCAGCCAAGGGCAGTACAAAGACTATGGCTACACCTTC. The chain employs TRBV4-3 and TRBJ1-2; D unresolved. Trimming removed 1 base from V and 3 bases from J, with 12 bases in between. CDR1 LGHNA and CDR2 YSLEER come from the germline V gene. CDR3 length: 15 amino acids.

The chain joins TRBV28 to TRBJ2-7; maybe TRBD1 (5 bases). This CDR3 is built from 15 residues. Germline CDR1 and CDR2: MDHEN and SYDVKM. Trimming cost V 5 bases and J 4 bases, with 18 bases left between them. The CDR3 reads CASSGSVRVGYEQYF. The CDR3 bases are TGTGCCAGCAGTGGGTCGGTCAGGGTCGGGTACGAGCAGTACTTC.

The chain joins TRBV4-1 to TRBJ2-1; D perhaps matches TRBD2 (5 bases). Germline CDR1 MGHRA, CDR2 YSYEKL. The CDR3 runs to 13 residues. V was pared by 6 bases and J by 7 bases, with 13 bases between. This chain's CDR3 is CASRASSGNEQFF. Here the CDR3 DNA reads TGCGCCAGCAGAGCCTCAAGCGGTAATGAGCAGTTCTTC.

The rearrangement joins TRBV19 to TRBJ2-7, with D perhaps TRBD1 (6 bases). The CDR3 loop spans 15 amino acids. Trimming left V 3 bases short and J 0 bases short, with 12 bases between. Germline CDR1 reads LNHDA; CDR2 reads SQIVND (reference sequence). This CDR3 is CASSIGRGSSYEQYF. The CDR3 region has the DNA TGTGCCAGTAGTATCGGCAGGGGTAGCTCCTACGAGCAGTACTTC.

This sequence joins TRBV4-1 and TRBJ2-5; maybe TRBD2 (6 bases). V was clipped by 4 bases and J by 9 bases, with 18 bases between them. Germline V lookup: CDR1 MGHRA, CDR2 YSYEKL. This CDR3 region has 14 residues. This chain's CDR3 is CASSPRSERVAQYF. The CDR3 coding sequence is TGCGCCAGCAGCCCCCGATCGGAGCGGGTTGCCCAGTACTTC.

The gene calls are TRBV7-9 and TRBJ2-7; 15 bases line up with TRBD2. Germline CDR1 is SEHNR and CDR2 is FQNEAQ (reference sequence). The CDR3 is 17 amino acids. V trimming: 1 base; J trimming: 5 bases; junction bases outside the gene matches: 6. The CDR3 sequence is CASSLGTSGRAQHEQYF. CDR3 coding DNA: TGTGCCAGCAGCTTAGGGACTAGCGGGAGGGCCCAACACGAGCAGTACTTC.